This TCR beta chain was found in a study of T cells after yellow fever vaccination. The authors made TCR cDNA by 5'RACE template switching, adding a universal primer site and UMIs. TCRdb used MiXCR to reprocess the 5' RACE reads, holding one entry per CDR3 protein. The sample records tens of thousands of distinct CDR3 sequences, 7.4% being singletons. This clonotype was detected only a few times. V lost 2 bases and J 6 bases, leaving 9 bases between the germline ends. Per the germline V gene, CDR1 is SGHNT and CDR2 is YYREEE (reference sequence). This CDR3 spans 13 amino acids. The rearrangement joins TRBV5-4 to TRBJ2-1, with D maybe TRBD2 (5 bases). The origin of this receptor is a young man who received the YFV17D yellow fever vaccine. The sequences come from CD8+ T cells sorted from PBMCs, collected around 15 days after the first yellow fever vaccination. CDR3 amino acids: CASSFRGSNEQFF. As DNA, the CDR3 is TGTGCCAGCAGCTTTCGAGGGAGCAATGAGCAGTTCTTC.